This T cell receptor beta chain came from a study of T cell responses to AZD1222 COVID-19 vaccine. Findings and caveats of the study: Spike-specific TCR depth and breadth grew after two AZD1222 doses. Reportedly, nearly half of unique spike TCRs recognized epitopes outside B.1.351/B.1.1.7 mutations.

The CDR3 is 16 amino acids. V lost 1 base to trimming and J lost 3 bases; unmatched junction nucleotides: 5. Germline values: CDR1 LGHNA, CDR2 YSLEER. In regard to this clone: What it binds is not known.

Profiling relied on immunoSEQ multiplex PCR, and the TCRdb table lists in-frame clones only, not all of them. Here the sample spans some 30,000 clones, about nine tenths being singletons. The material was peripheral blood, obtained on day 0 of AZD1222 vaccination. The origin of this receptor is an adult in good health. The V gene is TRBV4-3, the J gene TRBJ1-4; 7 positions agree with TRBD1. Here the CDR3 DNA reads TGCGCCAGCAGCCAAGCTTACAGGGGCTCTAATGAAAAACTGTTTTTT. Translated: CASSQAYRGSNEKLFF.